These T cell receptor beta chains were read from a single sample in a study of human T cells and chemical hapten exposure. TCRdb independently ran MiXCR on the 5' RACE reads; one entry per CDR3 protein. The repertoire holds about 140,000 distinct CDR3 sequences, with 3.5% to 5% as singletons. All receptors come from a female donor in good health. CDR3s include the opening cysteine and the closing phenylalanine or tryptophan. A D gene is named only where the DNA matches it firmly. The listing skips clone size in some rows; elsewhere it reads once, few, many or a size class.

many	TRBV5-1	TRBD1	TRBJ2-7	CASSPWDRGWEQYF	TGCGCCAGCAGCCCCTGGGACAGGGGTTGGGAGCAGTACTTC
many	TRBV12-3/TRBV12-4	-	TRBJ1-5	CASSLRDTSNQPQHF	TGTGCCAGCAGTTTAAGGGACACAAGCAATCAGCCCCAGCATTTT
-	TRBV7-2	-	TRBJ2-5	CASSLDVYLETQYF	TGTGCCAGCAGCTTAGATGTATACCTGGAGACCCAGTACTTC
many	TRBV12-3/TRBV12-4	TRBD1	TRBJ2-7	CASRGQGLYEQYF	TGTGCCAGCAGGGGACAGGGGCTCTACGAGCAGTACTTC
many	TRBV18	-	TRBJ1-1	CASSQGDTEAFF	TGTGCCAGCTCACAGGGGGACACTGAAGCTTTCTTT
-	TRBV6-2/TRBV6-3	TRBD1	TRBJ2-7	CASSSGTGGPSDEQYF	TGTGCCAGCAGCTCCGGGACAGGGGGCCCCTCCGACGAGCAGTACTTC
few	TRBV14	-	TRBJ2-2	CASSQLRTNGGRLFF	TGTGCCAGCAGCCAACTCCGGACAAACGGGGGACGGTTGTTTTTT
-	TRBV29-1	TRBD1	TRBJ2-3	CSTPGTGCADTQYF	TGCAGCACCCCCGGGACAGGGTGTGCGGATACGCAGTATTTT
many	TRBV7-2	-	TRBJ2-1	CASSLGLLRDPYNEQFF	TGTGCCAGCAGCTTAGGGCTCCTGCGGGACCCCTACAATGAGCAGTTCTTC
-	TRBV5-1	TRBD1	TRBJ1-3	CASSAVRTGSLSNSGNTIYF	TGCGCCAGCAGCGCGGTTAGGACAGGGAGTCTCTCGAACTCTGGAAACACCATATATTTT
-	TRBV11-2	TRBD1	TRBJ2-7	CASSLFPDRDYEQYF	TGTGCCAGCAGCTTATTTCCGGACAGGGACTACGAGCAGTACTTC
-	TRBV2	TRBD1	TRBJ2-2	CASSRGQRVTGELFF	TGTGCCAGCAGCCGGGGACAGAGAGTTACCGGGGAGCTGTTTTTT
many	TRBV7-2	-	TRBJ1-5	CASSLESNQPQHF	TGTGCCAGCAGCTTAGAAAGCAATCAGCCCCAGCATTTT
many	TRBV29-1	-	TRBJ1-1	CSVERQTMNTEAFF	TGCAGCGTTGAGCGACAGACCATGAACACTGAAGCTTTCTTT
many	TRBV3-1	TRBD1	TRBJ2-4	CASSPGQGILAKNIQYF	TGTGCCAGCAGTCCGGGACAGGGTATACTAGCCAAAAACATTCAGTACTTC
few	TRBV7-2	-	TRBJ1-5	CASSLAPVNQPQHF	TGTGCCAGCAGCTTAGCTCCAGTTAATCAGCCCCAGCATTTT
many	TRBV12-3/TRBV12-4	TRBD2	TRBJ2-7	CASSFPGREEQYF	TGTGCCAGCAGTTTTCCCGGGAGGGAGGAGCAGTACTTC
many	TRBV7-8	-	TRBJ2-1	CASSPEGVPFPSSYNEQFF	TGTGCCAGCAGCCCCGAGGGGGTTCCTTTCCCAAGCTCCTACAATGAGCAGTTCTTC
many	TRBV7-9	TRBD2	TRBJ2-3	CASSQNGLAGRDTQYF	TGTGCCAGCAGCCAAAACGGACTAGCGGGTCGAGATACGCAGTATTTT
many	TRBV12-3/TRBV12-4	-	TRBJ2-3	CASSFRTGNSGATQYF	TGTGCCAGCAGTTTCCGAACAGGGAATTCAGGCGCTACGCAGTATTTT
many	TRBV7-2	TRBD1	TRBJ1-6	CASSSGQGGPPLHF	TGTGCCAGCAGCTCCGGACAGGGAGGACCACCCCTCCACTTT
many	TRBV12-5	TRBD1	TRBJ2-3	CASGLDRDRGRGFRDTQYF	TGTGCTAGTGGTTTGGACCGGGACAGGGGGCGTGGGTTTAGAGATACGCAGTATTTT
few	TRBV20-1	-	TRBJ1-5	CSARGTSYQPQHF	TGCAGTGCTAGGGGGACAAGCTATCAGCCCCAGCATTTT
many	TRBV7-2	-	TRBJ1-2	CASSWGDGRNYGYTF	TGTGCCAGCAGCTGGGGGGACGGAAGAAACTATGGCTACACCTTC
few	TRBV5-4	-	TRBJ1-1	CASSWGGSNTEAFF	TGTGCCAGCAGCTGGGGGGGATCGAACACTGAAGCTTTCTTT
many	TRBV12-3/TRBV12-4	-	TRBJ2-4	CASSARTRYFSTNIQYF	TGTGCCAGCAGCGCCAGGACCCGCTACTTCAGTACGAACATTCAGTACTTC
many	TRBV6-2/TRBV6-3	-	TRBJ1-1	CASSAGPNTEAFF	TGTGCCAGCAGTGCGGGACCTAACACTGAAGCTTTCTTT